This is a list of T cell receptor beta chains from one sample in a study of B cell selection in AIRE deficiency. Repertoires were generated with immunoSEQ multiplex PCR, while TCRdb's copy carries only in-frame clones and drops some. The top ten clones hold approximately 0.31% of a sample with 20,000 to 25,000 clones, more than 95% of them seen once. The source material was conventional CD4+ T cells sorted from PBMCs. The receptor source for this set is a human donor with AIRE deficiency. Both conserved end residues are part of each CDR3. Each record gives: V gene, D gene, J gene, clone size, CDR3 protein, CDR3 DNA. D genes are given only for firm matches. Clone size appears in some rows only: once, few, many, or a class for an expanded clone.

v_call: TRBV18; d_call: NA; j_call: TRBJ2-5; clone_size: NA; cdr3_aa: CASSPVPKETQYF; cdr3_nt: TGTGCCAGCTCACCGGTCCCAAAAGAGACCCAGTACTTC
v_call: TRBV7-2; d_call: NA; j_call: TRBJ2-5; clone_size: NA; cdr3_aa: CASSFGSQETQYF; cdr3_nt: TGTGCCAGCAGCTTCGGCAGCCAAGAGACCCAGTACTTC
v_call: TRBV4-3; d_call: TRBD1; j_call: TRBJ1-5; clone_size: once; cdr3_aa: CASSQDLTGANQPQHF; cdr3_nt: TGCGCCAGCAGCCAAGACCTGACAGGGGCCAATCAGCCCCAGCATTTT
v_call: TRBV7-8; d_call: NA; j_call: TRBJ1-3; clone_size: NA; cdr3_aa: CASSPWVARSGNTIYF; cdr3_nt: TGTGCCAGCAGCCCTTGGGTGGCCCGCTCTGGAAACACCATATATTTT
v_call: TRBV7-9; d_call: NA; j_call: TRBJ1-2; clone_size: NA; cdr3_aa: CASSPFWQGNYGYTF; cdr3_nt: TGTGCCAGCAGCCCCTTTTGGCAGGGGAACTATGGCTACACCTTC
v_call: TRBV2; d_call: NA; j_call: TRBJ1-4; clone_size: NA; cdr3_aa: CASSSSIATNEKLFF; cdr3_nt: TGTGCCAGCAGTTCGTCGATTGCAACTAATGAAAAACTGTTTTTT
v_call: TRBV5-8; d_call: TRBD1; j_call: TRBJ1-4; clone_size: once; cdr3_aa: CASSAGQTNEKLFF; cdr3_nt: TGTGCCAGCAGCGCGGGACAGACGAATGAAAAACTGTTTTTT
v_call: TRBV2; d_call: NA; j_call: TRBJ1-5; clone_size: NA; cdr3_aa: CASSDGSNQPQHF; cdr3_nt: TGTGCCAGCAGTGATGGAAGCAATCAGCCCCAGCATTTT
v_call: TRBV7-2; d_call: TRBD2; j_call: TRBJ2-3; clone_size: once; cdr3_aa: CASSLEAGVADTQYF; cdr3_nt: TGTGCCAGCAGCTTAGAGGCGGGAGTGGCAGATACGCAGTATTTT
v_call: TRBV18; d_call: NA; j_call: TRBJ2-5; clone_size: NA; cdr3_aa: CASTSRPLETQYF; cdr3_nt: TGTGCCAGCACATCGAGGCCTTTGGAGACCCAGTACTTC
v_call: TRBV14; d_call: TRBD2; j_call: TRBJ2-1; clone_size: NA; cdr3_aa: CASRGAGGPQFF; cdr3_nt: TGTGCCAGCCGAGGTGCGGGAGGGCCCCAGTTCTTC
v_call: TRBV10-3; d_call: NA; j_call: TRBJ1-1; clone_size: NA; cdr3_aa: CAISRGPSMNTEAFF; cdr3_nt: TGTGCCATCAGTAGGGGACCGTCAATGAACACTGAAGCTTTCTTT
v_call: TRBV4-3; d_call: NA; j_call: TRBJ2-7; clone_size: NA; cdr3_aa: CASSQEQVTYEQYF; cdr3_nt: TGCGCCAGCAGCCAAGAACAAGTCACATACGAGCAGTACTTC
v_call: TRBV19; d_call: NA; j_call: TRBJ2-7; clone_size: NA; cdr3_aa: CASSRRQSYEQYF; cdr3_nt: TGTGCCAGTAGTAGACGACAGTCCTACGAGCAGTACTTC
v_call: TRBV19; d_call: NA; j_call: TRBJ2-1; clone_size: NA; cdr3_aa: CASSRLDSYNNEQFF; cdr3_nt: TGTGCCAGTAGCCGGCTGGACAGCTACAACAATGAGCAGTTCTTC
v_call: TRBV5-1; d_call: TRBD1; j_call: TRBJ2-1; clone_size: once; cdr3_aa: CASSPTGGAYNEQFF; cdr3_nt: TGCGCCAGCAGCCCAACAGGGGGCGCTTACAATGAGCAGTTCTTC
v_call: TRBV28; d_call: NA; j_call: TRBJ2-7; clone_size: NA; cdr3_aa: CASSSDWRGSYEQYF; cdr3_nt: TGTGCCAGCAGTTCGGACTGGCGCGGCTCCTACGAGCAGTACTTC
v_call: TRBV29-1; d_call: NA; j_call: TRBJ1-1; clone_size: NA; cdr3_aa: CSVVDRNTEAFF; cdr3_nt: TGCAGCGTAGTGGACAGGAACACTGAAGCTTTCTTT
v_call: TRBV11-3; d_call: TRBD2; j_call: TRBJ2-3; clone_size: NA; cdr3_aa: CASSSGGGTPTDTQYF; cdr3_nt: TGTGCCAGCAGCTCCGGCGGGGGTACGCCCACAGATACGCAGTATTTT
v_call: TRBV2; d_call: NA; j_call: TRBJ1-5; clone_size: NA; cdr3_aa: CASAREGNQPQHF; cdr3_nt: TGTGCCAGCGCCAGGGAAGGCAATCAGCCCCAGCATTTT
v_call: TRBV9; d_call: NA; j_call: TRBJ2-3; clone_size: NA; cdr3_aa: CASSVGLPTADTQYF; cdr3_nt: TGTGCCAGCAGCGTAGGACTACCGACGGCAGATACGCAGTATTTT
v_call: TRBV13; d_call: TRBD2; j_call: TRBJ2-2; clone_size: once; cdr3_aa: CASSLGGPVAGRTGELFF; cdr3_nt: TGTGCCAGCAGCTTAGGGGGCCCCGTAGCGGGACGGACCGGGGAGCTGTTTTTT
v_call: TRBV27; d_call: NA; j_call: TRBJ2-7; clone_size: NA; cdr3_aa: CASGYSYEQYF; cdr3_nt: TGTGCCAGCGGGTACTCCTACGAGCAGTACTTC
v_call: TRBV7-9; d_call: NA; j_call: TRBJ2-3; clone_size: NA; cdr3_aa: CASTRTGSTDTQYF; cdr3_nt: TGTGCCAGCACCCGTACAGGGTCAACAGATACGCAGTATTTT
v_call: TRBV27; d_call: NA; j_call: TRBJ2-3; clone_size: NA; cdr3_aa: CASSFRTATDTQYF; cdr3_nt: TGTGCCAGCAGTTTTAGGACAGCCACAGATACGCAGTATTTT
v_call: TRBV5-4; d_call: NA; j_call: TRBJ1-1; clone_size: NA; cdr3_aa: CATGGIRGVKNTEAFF; cdr3_nt: TGTGCCACCGGAGGGATTAGGGGGGTCAAGAACACTGAAGCTTTCTTT
v_call: TRBV11-3; d_call: NA; j_call: TRBJ2-3; clone_size: once; cdr3_aa: CASSLGRTDTQYF; cdr3_nt: TGTGCCAGCAGCTTGGGGCGGACAGATACGCAGTATTTT
v_call: TRBV27; d_call: NA; j_call: TRBJ1-1; clone_size: NA; cdr3_aa: CASSFRLTRVNTEAFF; cdr3_nt: TGTGCCAGCAGTTTTCGACTGACCAGGGTGAACACTGAAGCTTTCTTT
v_call: TRBV4-3; d_call: TRBD2; j_call: TRBJ2-2; clone_size: NA; cdr3_aa: CASSRGTSGTGELFF; cdr3_nt: TGCGCCAGCAGCCGGGGGACTAGCGGGACCGGGGAGCTGTTTTTT